This TCR beta chain came from a study of CD8 T cells in ankylosing spondylitis. V was clipped by 1 base and J by 2 bases, with 9 bases between them. The CDR3 has 15 amino acids. Per the germline V gene, CDR1 is SGHRS and CDR2 is YFSETQ. This clonotype was observed many times. The antigen is undetermined. Overall study results and limits: Enrichment of disease-linked clones was reportedly significant in matched ankylosing spondylitis synovial fluid. Some motif variants had been reported before (in reactive arthritis synovial fluid and blood). Fewer than 10 highly homologous variants formed a TCR beta motif that appeared characteristic of ankylosing spondylitis blood.

By quantitative 5'-RACE with molecular barcodes, the TCR beta libraries were made. TCRdb passed the 5' RACE reads through MiXCR, listing each CDR3 protein once. The table has almost 45,000 distinct CDR3 sequences, about 10% seen once. The sequenced sample was blood, either unsorted or a sorted T cell fraction (not recorded which). V gene TRBV5-1 combines with J gene TRBJ2-2, with D uncertain. The clonotype was recovered from a male donor with ankylosing spondylitis or in good health (not recorded which). The CDR3: CASSLSASNTGELFF. CDR3 bases: TGCGCCAGCAGCTTGTCAGCCAGCAACACCGGGGAGCTGTTTTTT. The full variable domain, with the rest looked up from reference TRBV5-1 and TRBJ2-2, is KAGVTQTPRYLIKTRGQQVTLSCSPISGHRSVSWYQQTPGQGLQFLFEYFSETQRNKGNFPGRFSGRQFSNSRSEMNVSTLELGDSALYLCASSLSASNTGELFFGEGSRLTVL.